This T cell receptor beta chain appears in the sequencing data of a study of blood T cell repertoires in COVID-19. Study at large: Sample material is recorded as cDNA or gDNA derived from T cells, B-cell-depleted T cells, or PBMCs.

Those enrolled in Seattle joined during active infection and were followed longitudinally afterward. The CDR3 has 15 residues. The germline V gene encodes CDR1 ENHRY and CDR2 SYGVKD. The V segment lost 6 bases and the J segment 7 bases; nucleotides outside the gene matches: 15. In the authors' methods: How many nucleated cells were present was estimated from reference gene primer amplification. Clones were sequenced by immunoSEQ multiplex PCR, and TCRdb holds only the in-frame ones, with some missing. V and J calls plus clone size are reproduced from that table; the DNA served to infer D and trimming. The table includes about 170,000 clones, 80% to 85% detected once.

The receptor's source is a woman in her 70s with COVID-19, enrolled during active disease. Material: peripheral blood. This rearrangement joins TRBV10-3 to TRBJ2-7; 7 nucleotides match TRBD1. In DNA, the CDR3 is TGTGCCATCAGGCCCGAAGGGGGCGTACTACGTGAGCAGTACTTC. Residues: CAIRPEGGVLREQYF.